The source of this TCR beta chain is a study of blood T cell repertoires in COVID-19. At the level of the study: Acute and convalescent COVID-19 specimens originated in the United States, Italy and Spain. The analysed material was cDNA or gDNA that came from T cells, B-cell-depleted T cells, or PBMCs.

How the authors handled the data: Reference gene primers were amplified, and this amplification served to estimate nucleated cell counts. Data came from immunoSEQ multiplex PCR; TCRdb stores just in-frame clones and leaves some out. That table furnishes V, J and clone size, whereas the DNA furnished D and trimming. The sample has fewer than 65,000 clones; 85% to 90% are singletons. This CDR3 has 15 residues. J lost 2 bases, V lost 6 bases, and 5 bases had no gene match. Per the germline V gene, CDR1 is SNHLY and CDR2 is FYNNEI. The receptor comes from a man in his sixties with acute or convalescent COVID-19. The V and J genes are TRBV2 and TRBJ1-5; 9 bases align to TRBD1. Sequences were obtained from peripheral blood. The chain's CDR3 is CASRWGQGGNQPQHF. CDR3 sequence (DNA): TGTGCCAGCAGGTGGGGACAGGGAGGCAATCAGCCCCAGCATTTT.